This entry describes one T cell receptor beta chain. The data stem from a study of blood T cell repertoires in COVID-19. In the study overall: The study drew acute and convalescent COVID-19 samples from the United States, Italy and Spain. Nucleic acid was either cDNA or gDNA, and it came from T cells, B-cell-depleted T cells, or PBMCs.

In the authors' workflow: From reference gene primer amplification, estimates of nucleated cell counts were derived. Only in-frame clones appear in the TCRdb table, and some are missing; sequencing was by immunoSEQ multiplex PCR. V and J calls and clone size are those listed in that table; D and trimming were worked out from the DNA. This table has 110,000 to 150,000 clones, more than 60% appearing once. In germline, CDR1 is KGHSH, CDR2 LQKENI. The V and J ends lost 3 bases and 8 bases, in that order; junction bases with no gene match: 9. The CDR3 runs to 15 residues. This receptor was taken from a man older than 75 with acute or convalescent COVID-19. Sequenced sample: peripheral blood. This sequence joins TRBV18 and TRBJ1-4; 7 positions agree with TRBD1. The CDR3 DNA sequence: TGTGCCAGCTCACCTCAGACAGGGTTTTCGGAAAAACTGTTTTTT. This sequence encodes CASSPQTGFSEKLFF.